What follows are 23 T cell receptor beta chains derived from one specimen sequenced in a study of T cell responses to AZD1222 COVID-19 vaccine. Sequenced by immunoSEQ multiplex PCR; TCRdb stores in-frame clones only, minus some. Among some 150,000 clones listed, approximately 88% were seen once. Sequenced here: peripheral blood, sampled on day 0 of AZD1222 vaccination. Every receptor here comes from an adult in good health.

The chain recombines TRBV28 with TRBJ1-6, with D hard to call. Germline V lookup: CDR1 MDHEN, CDR2 SYDVKM. Deletions cut 8 bases from V and 0 bases from J, with 8 bases between. The CDR3 length is 14 residues. In nucleotides, the CDR3 is TGTGCCAGCGAGCGAACCTCCTATAATTCACCCCTCCACTTT. Encoded protein: CASERTSYNSPLHF.

The V call is TRBV6-1, the J call TRBJ2-1; 10 bases are a match to TRBD2. The germline V gene encodes CDR1 MNHNS and CDR2 SASEGT. J gave up 8 bases and V 1 base, and 14 bases lay outside the gene matches. The length of the CDR3 is 18 residues. The CDR3 coding sequence is TGTGCCAGCAGTGAAGGACCCTCTACTAGCGGGATAATATATGAGCAGTTCTTC. This gives the protein CASSEGPSTSGIIYEQFF.

V gene TRBV6-2 or TRBV6-3 combines with J gene TRBJ1-5; D is uncertain. Germline values: CDR1 MNHEY, CDR2 SVGEGT. V lost 3 bases and J lost 1, with 16 bases in between. This CDR3 spans 17 amino acids. The CDR3 sequence: CASSYTRRARSNQPQHF. As DNA, the CDR3 is TGTGCCAGCAGTTATACCCGAAGGGCACGAAGCAATCAGCCCCAGCATTTT.

The gene calls are TRBV28 and TRBJ1-1, with 11 nucleotides matching TRBD1. The CDR3 is 16 residues long. CDR1 MDHEN and CDR2 SYDVKM come from the germline V gene. The trim removed 2 bases at V and 4 bases at J, leaving 6 bases unmatched. Here the CDR3 DNA reads TGTGCCAGCAGTTTACCCTCCGGGACAGGGGGCACTGAAGCTTTCTTT. Protein product: CASSLPSGTGGTEAFF.

V gene TRBV5-1 combines with J gene TRBJ2-3; TRBD2 matches 9 bases. The CDR3 runs 15 residues. V gave up 4 bases and J gave up 0 bases; unmatched junction bases: 3. The germline V gene has CDR1 SGHRS and CDR2 YFSETQ. CDR3 region: CASSVTSGSTDTQYF. In nucleotides, the CDR3 is TGCGCCAGCAGCGTGACTAGCGGTAGCACAGATACGCAGTATTTT.

The chain combines TRBV28 with TRBJ1-1; TRBD1 might be the D (6 bases). This CDR3 region has 13 residues. V lost 6 bases, J lost 7 bases, and 15 bases lay in between. The germline V gene has CDR1 MDHEN and CDR2 SYDVKM. The CDR3 loop reads CASSLGQPHEAFF. The CDR3 DNA reads TGTGCCAGCAGCCTCGGACAGCCGCATGAAGCTTTCTTT.

The chain recombines TRBV5-1 with TRBJ2-1; D might be TRBD1 (6 bases). The CDR3 spans 15 residues. Trimming removed 2 bases from V and 2 bases from J, with 11 bases in between. CDR1 and CDR2 (germline): SGHRS, YFSETQ. The CDR3 DNA reads TGCGCCAGCAGCTTTGACGGGACAACCTACAATGAGCAGTTCTTC. Translated, it gives CASSFDGTTYNEQFF.

The chain's CDR3 is CASSQDLGGTSYEQYF. CDR3 DNA: TGCGCCAGCAGCCAAGATTTGGGGGGCACCTCCTACGAGCAGTACTTC. The rearrangement uses TRBV4-3 and TRBJ2-7; D could derive from TRBD1 or TRBD2 (6 bases each). Germline V gene lookup returns CDR1 LGHNA and CDR2 YSLEER. Trimming removed 0 bases from V and 0 bases from J, with 12 bases in between. The CDR3 spans 16 residues.

The chain carries TRBV5-3 and TRBJ1-1, with D possibly matching TRBD1 (6 bases). TRBV5-3 is placed among ORFs of uncertain function. The CDR3 has 15 residues. Deletions cut 1 base from V and 3 bases from J, with 13 bases between. The CDR3 region is CARSLYQGYDTEAFF. DNA for the CDR3: TGTGCCAGAAGCTTGTACCAGGGGTACGACACTGAAGCTTTCTTT.

V gene TRBV19 combines with J gene TRBJ1-3; D is unresolved. V was cut by 3 bases and J by 0 bases, with 6 bases left in between. Germline V gene sequence: CDR1 LNHDA, CDR2 SQIVND (reference sequence). The CDR3 runs to 14 residues. The CDR3 sequence: CASSISFSGNTIYF. The DNA for the CDR3 is TGTGCCAGTAGTATTAGCTTCTCTGGAAACACCATATATTTT. Full variable domain (missing parts from reference TRBV19 and TRBJ1-3): DGGITQSPKYLFRKEGQNVTLSCEQNLNHDAMYWYRQDPGQGLRLIYYSQIVNDFQKGDIAEGYSVSREKKESFPLTVTSAQKNPTAFYLCASSISFSGNTIYFGEGSWLTVV.

The J gene is TRBJ2-1, the V gene TRBV30, with 8 bases aligning to TRBD1. The junction had 3 bases not matched to a gene; V was cut back by 2 bases and J by 6 bases. CDR1 and CDR2 from the germline V gene are GTSNPN and SVGIG (reference sequence). The CDR3 runs 13 residues. As DNA, the CDR3 is TGTGCCTGGAGTCGGACAGGGTCCAATGAGCAGTTCTTC. Protein: CAWSRTGSNEQFF.

The chain carries TRBV28 and TRBJ1-5; D ambiguous. Germline CDR1 MDHEN, CDR2 SYDVKM. V was shortened by 8 bases and J by 5 bases, with 7 bases between the two germline ends. CDR3 length: 11 amino acids. The CDR3 region has the DNA TGTGCCAGCGGAGCAGATCAGCCCCAGCATTTT. It is translated as CASGADQPQHF. The full variable domain, completed using reference TRBV28 and TRBJ1-5, is DVKVTQSSRYLVKRTGEKVFLECVQDMDHENMFWYRQDPGLGLRLIYFSYDVKMKEKGDIPEGYSVSREKKERFSLILESASTNQTSMYLCASGADQPQHFGDGTRLSIL.

The chain is built from TRBV19 and TRBJ2-6; 10 bases match TRBD1. The germline CDR1 and CDR2 sequences are LNHDA and SQIVND (reference sequence). V was pared by 5 bases and J by 1 base, with 11 bases of the junction left unmatched. The CDR3 has 19 residues. The CDR3 protein is CASSLTTGGAGSGANVLTF. The DNA of the CDR3 is TGTGCCAGTAGTCTAACGACAGGGGGCGCTGGGTCTGGGGCCAACGTCCTGACTTTC.

On this clone: Other DNA sequences in this sample translate to the same CDR3. This rearrangement joins TRBV20-1 to TRBJ2-3; D is unresolved. The CDR3 is 10 amino acids. Trimming shortened V by 3 bases and J by 2 bases, and 0 bases separated the two germline ends. Germline V CDR1 and CDR2: DFQATT, SNEGSKA (reference sequence). DNA for the CDR3: TGCAGTGCTAGCACAGATACGCAGTATTTT. Protein product: CSASTDTQYF.

The J gene is TRBJ2-1, the V gene TRBV19; 7 nucleotides align to TRBD1. This CDR3 is built from 16 residues. V trimming: 5 bases; J trimming: 7 bases; junction bases outside the gene matches: 14. Germline CDR1 reads LNHDA; CDR2 reads SQIVND (reference sequence). This CDR3 is CASSLMDRTGRNEQFF. For the CDR3, the DNA is TGTGCCAGTAGTCTGATGGACAGGACCGGAAGGAATGAGCAGTTCTTC.

The V and J genes are TRBV2 and TRBJ2-5; 9 bases fit TRBD1. CDR3 size: 15 residues. V lost 6 bases to trimming and J lost 5 bases; unmatched junction nucleotides: 10. Germline values: CDR1 SNHLY, CDR2 FYNNEI. In nucleotides, the CDR3 is TGTGCCAGCAGCCTGATCGGGACAGGGTCGGAGACCCAGTACTTC. This codes for CASSLIGTGSETQYF.

The V call is TRBV29-1, the J call TRBJ1-1; D is possibly TRBD1 (5 bases). Germline lookup yields CDR1 SQVTM and CDR2 ANQGSEA. This CDR3 is built from 11 residues. Trimming took 8 bases from V and 1 from J, leaving 8 bases between them. CDR3 sequence (DNA): TGCAGCCTGGGGGGGAACACTGAAGCTTTCTTT. Its translation is CSLGGNTEAFF.

V is TRBV3-1 (or the pseudogene TRBV3-2) and J is TRBJ1-2; unclear D gene. CDR3 length: 14 residues. The germline CDR1 and CDR2 sequences are LGHDT and YNNKEL (reference sequence). Between the trimmed V and J ends, which lost 0 bases and 4 bases, there was a span of 9 bases. The CDR3 loop is CASSQDQPSYGYTF. For the CDR3, the DNA is TGTGCCAGCAGCCAAGACCAGCCTAGCTATGGCTACACCTTC.

V usage is TRBV20-1 and J usage is TRBJ1-3, with no clear D. The CDR3 has 13 amino acids. Trimming left V 3 bases short and J 8 bases short, with 14 bases between. Looked up from germline, CDR1 is DFQATT and CDR2 is SNEGSKA (reference sequence). The CDR3 here is CSASPVQRDTIYF. The CDR3 DNA reads as TGCAGTGCTAGTCCCGTCCAAAGGGACACCATATATTTT.

The chain uses TRBV10-3 and TRBJ2-7, with D perhaps matching TRBD2 (5 bases). The germline V gene encodes CDR1 ENHRY and CDR2 SYGVKD. CDR3 size: 15 residues. With 4 bases removed from V and 2 bases from J, the gap between germline ends came to 15 bases. The CDR3: CAISAVPADTYEQYF. The CDR3 nucleotides read TGTGCCATCAGTGCAGTCCCAGCGGATACCTACGAGCAGTACTTC.

The rearrangement links TRBV21-1 to TRBJ1-1; TRBD1 reflects the table's D call only, with no check against the DNA. TRBV21-1 is described as a pseudogene. This CDR3 region has 16 residues. The CDR3 coding sequence is TGTGCCAGCAGCAAAGAGGGGTCCCCCGCGAACACTGAAGCTTTCTTT. Encoded protein: CASSKEGSPANTEAFF.

This chain uses TRBV4-1 with TRBJ1-4, with 9 nucleotides matching TRBD1. CDR1 MGHRA and CDR2 YSYEKL come from the germline V gene. V lost 1 base, J lost 6 bases, and 3 bases stayed unmatched. The CDR3 loop spans 15 amino acids. The CDR3 DNA reads as TGCGCCAGCAGCCAAGCCGACAGGGGGTATGAAAAACTGTTTTTT. Translation gives CASSQADRGYEKLFF.

The genes are TRBV7-3 and TRBJ2-1, with 10 bases identical to TRBD2. The junction had 3 bases not matched to a gene; V was cut back by 1 base and J by 3 bases. The CDR3 contains 16 residues. Germline V gene lookup returns CDR1 SGHTA and CDR2 FQGTGA. The chain's CDR3 is CASSLSASGGYNEQFF. The DNA for the CDR3 is TGTGCCAGCAGCTTAAGTGCTAGCGGGGGCTACAATGAGCAGTTCTTC.